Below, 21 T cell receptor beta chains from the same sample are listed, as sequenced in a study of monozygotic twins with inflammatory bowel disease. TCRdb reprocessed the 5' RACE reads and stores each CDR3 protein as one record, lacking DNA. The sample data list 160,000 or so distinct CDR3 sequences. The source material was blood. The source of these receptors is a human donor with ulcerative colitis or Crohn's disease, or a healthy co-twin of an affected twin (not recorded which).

This CDR3 reads CASSLGRDQPQHF. The chain is built from TRBV5-5 and TRBJ1-5. The germline V gene encodes CDR1 SGHKS and CDR2 YYEKEE (reference sequence). CDR3 length equals 13 residues.

The CDR3 here is CASSLLTGKNTEAFF. This rearrangement joins TRBV5-6 to TRBJ1-1; TCRdb's assignment of TRBD1 cannot be checked, as there is no DNA. Germline assignment: CDR1 SGHDT and CDR2 YYEEEE. The CDR3 runs to 15 residues.

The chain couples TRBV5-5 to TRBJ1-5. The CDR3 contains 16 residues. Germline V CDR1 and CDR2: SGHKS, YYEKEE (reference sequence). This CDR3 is CASSLAGWSSNQPQHF.

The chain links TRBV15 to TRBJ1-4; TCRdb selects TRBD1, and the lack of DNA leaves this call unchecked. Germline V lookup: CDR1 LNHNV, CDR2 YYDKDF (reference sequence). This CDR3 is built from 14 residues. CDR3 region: CATSAGDTNEKLFF.

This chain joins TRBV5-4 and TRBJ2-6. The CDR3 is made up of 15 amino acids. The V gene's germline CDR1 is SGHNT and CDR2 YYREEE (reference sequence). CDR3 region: CASRYQGSGANVLTF.

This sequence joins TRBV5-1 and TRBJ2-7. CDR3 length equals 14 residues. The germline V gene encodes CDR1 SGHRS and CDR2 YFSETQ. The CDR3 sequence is CASSLGLPSYEQYF.

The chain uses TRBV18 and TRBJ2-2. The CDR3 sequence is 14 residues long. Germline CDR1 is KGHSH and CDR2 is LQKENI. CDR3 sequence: CASSPAVDTGELFF.

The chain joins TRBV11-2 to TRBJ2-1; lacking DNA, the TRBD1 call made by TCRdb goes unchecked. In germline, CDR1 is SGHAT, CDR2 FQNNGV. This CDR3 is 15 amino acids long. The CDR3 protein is CASRIPGQGPNEQFF.

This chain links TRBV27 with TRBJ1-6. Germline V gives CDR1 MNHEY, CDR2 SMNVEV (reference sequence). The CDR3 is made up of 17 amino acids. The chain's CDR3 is CASSLSIGGLYNSPLHF.

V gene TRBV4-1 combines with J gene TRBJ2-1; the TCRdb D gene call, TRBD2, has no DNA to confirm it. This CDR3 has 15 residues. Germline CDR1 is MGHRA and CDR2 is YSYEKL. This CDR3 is CASSQGRLATNEQFF.

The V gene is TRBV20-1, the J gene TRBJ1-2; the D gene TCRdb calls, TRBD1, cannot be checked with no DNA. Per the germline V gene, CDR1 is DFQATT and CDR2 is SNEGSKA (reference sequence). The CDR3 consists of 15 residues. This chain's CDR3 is CSARDLLGRNYGYTF.

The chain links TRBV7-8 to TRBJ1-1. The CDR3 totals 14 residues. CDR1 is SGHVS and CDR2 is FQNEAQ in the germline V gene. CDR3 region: CASSPRLPNTEAFF.

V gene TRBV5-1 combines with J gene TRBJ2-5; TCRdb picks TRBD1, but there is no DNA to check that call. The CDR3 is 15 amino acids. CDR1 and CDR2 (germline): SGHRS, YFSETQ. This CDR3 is CASSGDGTGGDTQYF.

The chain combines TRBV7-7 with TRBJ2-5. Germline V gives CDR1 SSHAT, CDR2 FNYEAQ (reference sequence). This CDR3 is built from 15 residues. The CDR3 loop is CASSLDGSYLETQYF.

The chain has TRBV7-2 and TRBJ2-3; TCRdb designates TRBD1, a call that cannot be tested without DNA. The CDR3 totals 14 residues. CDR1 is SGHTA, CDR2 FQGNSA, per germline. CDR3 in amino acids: CASSLGGAPDTQYF. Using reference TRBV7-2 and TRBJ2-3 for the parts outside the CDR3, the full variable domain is GAGVSQSPSNKVTEKGKDVELRCDPISGHTALYWYRQSLGQGLEFLIYFQGNSAPDKSGLPSDRFSAERTGGSVSTLTIQRTQQEDSAVYLCASSLGGAPDTQYFGPGTRLTVL.

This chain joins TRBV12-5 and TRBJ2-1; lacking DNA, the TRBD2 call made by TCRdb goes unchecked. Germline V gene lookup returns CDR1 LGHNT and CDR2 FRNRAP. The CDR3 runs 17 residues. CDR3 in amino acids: CASGLFSGGAPVDEQFF.

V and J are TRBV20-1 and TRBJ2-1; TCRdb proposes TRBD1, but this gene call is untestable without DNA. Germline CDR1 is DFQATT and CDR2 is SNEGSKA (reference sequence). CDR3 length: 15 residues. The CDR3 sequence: CSASGGRVFFNEQFF.

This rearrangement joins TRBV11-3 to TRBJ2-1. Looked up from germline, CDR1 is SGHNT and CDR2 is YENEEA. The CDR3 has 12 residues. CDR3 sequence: CASSLTMNEQFF. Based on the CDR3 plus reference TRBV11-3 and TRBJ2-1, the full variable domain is EAGVVQSPRYKIIEKKQPVAFWCNPISGHNTLYWYLQNLGQGPELLIRYENEEAVDDSQLPKDRFSAERLKGVDSTLKIQPAELGDSAVYLCASSLTMNEQFFGPGTRLTVL.

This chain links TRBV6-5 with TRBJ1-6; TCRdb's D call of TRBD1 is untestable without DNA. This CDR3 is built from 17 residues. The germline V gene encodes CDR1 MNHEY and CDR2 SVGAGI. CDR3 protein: CASSYGLGRGQNSPLHF.

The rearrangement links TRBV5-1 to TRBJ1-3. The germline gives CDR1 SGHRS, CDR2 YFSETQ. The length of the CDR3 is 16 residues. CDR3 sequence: CASSLDPTGSGNTIYF.

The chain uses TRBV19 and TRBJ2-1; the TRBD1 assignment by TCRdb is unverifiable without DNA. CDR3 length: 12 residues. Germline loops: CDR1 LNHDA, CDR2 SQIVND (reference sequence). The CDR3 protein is CAIKGGANEQFF.